A selection of T cell receptor beta chains follows, all from one sample in a study of T-cell memory formation after mild COVID-19. TCRdb re-called the 5' RACE reads through MiXCR, storing one row per CDR3 protein. Of 140,000 or so distinct CDR3 sequences detected, under 25% appear once; the ten largest clones hold approximately 2.3%. The source material was PBMCs or a T cell subset sorted from them (not recorded which). All receptors derive from an adult woman who had mild COVID-19 (a few samples of this study predate the infection). Cell type and time point are not known. The CDR3 runs from the conserved cysteine through the conserved F or W. D genes are given only for firm matches. The size field is filled for only some rows; it gives once, few, many or a size class.

13 TRBJ2-1 TRBD2 TRBV20-1 . TGCAGTGCTAGCGGGGGGGCCGACGATGAGCAGTTCTTC CSASGGADDEQFF
17 TRBJ1-1 . TRBV6-5 . TGTGCCAGCAGCTTACGGGGCCCTCTGGGGGTGAACACTGAAGCTTTCTTT CASSLRGPLGVNTEAFF
17 TRBJ2-3 . TRBV7-2 few TGTGCCAGCAGCCTTTTCAAGGGAGGAGGACCCACAGATACGCAGTATTTT CASSLFKGGGPTDTQYF
16 TRBJ2-3 . TRBV12-3/TRBV12-4 . TGTGCCAGCAGTCCTAGCCCTGGGACACCGGGGGATACGCAGTATTTT CASSPSPGTPGDTQYF
15 TRBJ1-1 . TRBV11-3 . TGTGCCAGCAGCCTCGAGGGGGAAGTGAACACTGAAGCTTTCTTT CASSLEGEVNTEAFF
11 TRBJ2-5 . TRBV24-1 . TGTGCCACCAGCCAATTAGAGACCCAGTACTTC CATSQLETQYF
15 TRBJ2-7 . TRBV3-1 . TGTGCCAGCAGCCAAGAGCGGCTAGCAGGCTACGAGCAGTACTTC CASSQERLAGYEQYF
15 TRBJ2-5 . TRBV7-9 few TGTGCCAGCGTTAACGGGGGCCCTACAGGAGAGACCCAGTACTTC CASVNGGPTGETQYF
13 TRBJ1-1 . TRBV12-3/TRBV12-4 . TGTGCCAGCAGTTCGCAGGTGAACACTGAAGCTTTCTTT CASSSQVNTEAFF
13 TRBJ2-1 TRBD1 TRBV7-8 many TGTGCCAGCAGCTCAACCGGGACAGGGGAGCAGTTCTTC CASSSTGTGEQFF
15 TRBJ2-5 . TRBV4-2 many TGTGCCAGCAGCCAAGGCAATAGCAGACAAGAGACCCAGTACTTC CASSQGNSRQETQYF
15 TRBJ2-3 . TRBV24-1 many TGTGCCACCAGTGACCAGGGGTCTGCTGGAGATACGCAGTATTTT CATSDQGSAGDTQYF
14 TRBJ2-6 . TRBV30 . TGTGCCTGGGAAAGAGGGCCTGGGGCCAACGTCCTGACTTTC CAWERGPGANVLTF
12 TRBJ1-5 . TRBV7-9 . TGTGCCAGCAGCTTGGAGACGCAGCCCCAGCATTTT CASSLETQPQHF
17 TRBJ2-1 TRBD2 TRBV12-3/TRBV12-4 few TGTGCCAGCAGCCCCCCTCGGAATAGCGGGAGGGCCACTGAGCAGTTCTTC CASSPPRNSGRATEQFF
14 TRBJ2-7 . TRBV5-1 few TGCGCCAGCAGCTTGGACCCGCTTTCCTACGAGCAGTACTTC CASSLDPLSYEQYF
16 TRBJ2-5 TRBD2 TRBV20-1 . TGCAGTGCTAGAGATCTAACTAGCGGGGCACAAGAGACCCAGTACTTC CSARDLTSGAQETQYF
16 TRBJ2-3 . TRBV27 . TGTGCCAGCAGTTTATCGGAGGGACATTTCGGGTATACGCAGTATTTT CASSLSEGHFGYTQYF
15 TRBJ2-1 TRBD1 TRBV11-3 . TGTGCCAGCAGCCCCTGGACAGGGAGCGACAATGAGCAGTTCTTC CASSPWTGSDNEQFF
15 TRBJ1-5 TRBD1 TRBV6-2/TRBV6-3 . TGTGCCAGCAGTGGGGGATTGACAGGGGGTCAGCCCCAGCATTTT CASSGGLTGGQPQHF